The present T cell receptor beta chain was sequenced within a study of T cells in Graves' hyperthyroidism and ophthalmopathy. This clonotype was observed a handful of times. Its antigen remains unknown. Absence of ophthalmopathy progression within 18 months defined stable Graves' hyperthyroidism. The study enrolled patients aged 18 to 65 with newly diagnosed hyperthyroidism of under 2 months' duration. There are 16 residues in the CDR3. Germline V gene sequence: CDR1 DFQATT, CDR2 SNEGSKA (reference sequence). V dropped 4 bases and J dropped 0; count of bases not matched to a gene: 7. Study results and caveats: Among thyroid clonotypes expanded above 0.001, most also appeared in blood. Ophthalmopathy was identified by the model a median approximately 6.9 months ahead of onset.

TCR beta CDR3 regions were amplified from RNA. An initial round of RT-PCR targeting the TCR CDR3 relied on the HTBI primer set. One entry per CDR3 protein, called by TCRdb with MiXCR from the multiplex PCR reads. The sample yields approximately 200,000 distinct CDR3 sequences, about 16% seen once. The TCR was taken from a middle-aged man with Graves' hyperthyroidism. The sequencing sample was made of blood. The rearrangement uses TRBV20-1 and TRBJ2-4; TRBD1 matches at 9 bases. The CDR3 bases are TGCAGTGCTAATCCGGGACAGGGCCTAGCCAAAAACATTCAGTACTTC. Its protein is CSANPGQGLAKNIQYF.